The T cell receptor (beta chain) under discussion was sequenced for a study of T cells in Graves' hyperthyroidism and ophthalmopathy. It was uncontrolled infection, other autoimmune disease, pregnancy or lactation that excluded patients. Trimming pared 6 bases from V and 1 base from J, leaving 19 bases between. This CDR3 region has 17 residues. CDR1 and CDR2 (germline): MDHEN, SYDVKM. TCR beta CDR3 region amplification was performed from RNA transcripts. When the TCR CDR3 underwent first-round RT-PCR, the HTBI primer set was used. TCRdb independently ran MiXCR on the multiplex PCR reads; one entry per CDR3 protein. Altogether around 250,000 distinct CDR3 sequences are present, 24% being singletons, with the ten largest covering around 32%.

This rearrangement joins TRBV28 to TRBJ1-5; possibly TRBD1 for D (6 bases). The sequencing input was blood. The origin of this receptor is a woman between 35 and 50 years old with Graves' ophthalmopathy. The CDR3 region has the DNA TGTGCCAGCAGGATTTCTGGGGGCACTTGGAGCAATCAGCCCCAGCATTTT. Translating it yields CASRISGGTWSNQPQHF.